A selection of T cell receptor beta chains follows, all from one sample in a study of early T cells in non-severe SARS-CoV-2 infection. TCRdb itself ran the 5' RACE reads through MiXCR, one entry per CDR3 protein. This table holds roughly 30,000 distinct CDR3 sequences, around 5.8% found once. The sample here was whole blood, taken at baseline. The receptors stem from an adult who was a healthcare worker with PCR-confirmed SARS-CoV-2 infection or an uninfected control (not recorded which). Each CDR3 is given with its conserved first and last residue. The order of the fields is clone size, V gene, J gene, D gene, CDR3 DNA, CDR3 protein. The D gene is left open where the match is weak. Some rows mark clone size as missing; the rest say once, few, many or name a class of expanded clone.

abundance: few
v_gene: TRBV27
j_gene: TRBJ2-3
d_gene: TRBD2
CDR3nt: TGTGCCAGCCAAATCATCGGACTAGCGGGGAGAGATACGCAGTATTTT
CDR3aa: CASQIIGLAGRDTQYF

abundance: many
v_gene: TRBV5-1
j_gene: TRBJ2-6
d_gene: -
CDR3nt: TGCGCCAGCAGCGCTAATTCTGGGGCCAACGTCCTGACTTTC
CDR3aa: CASSANSGANVLTF

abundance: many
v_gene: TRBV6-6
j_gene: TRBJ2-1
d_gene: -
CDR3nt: TGTGCCAGCACCCCAGTGGAGGATAGCTCCTACAATGAGCAGTTCTTC
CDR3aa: CASTPVEDSSYNEQFF

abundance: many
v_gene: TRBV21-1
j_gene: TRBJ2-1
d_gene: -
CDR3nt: TGTGCCAGCAGCAAAAGCGCCTGGGACAGGAGAGGGAATGAGCAGTTCTTC
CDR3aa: CASSKSAWDRRGNEQFF

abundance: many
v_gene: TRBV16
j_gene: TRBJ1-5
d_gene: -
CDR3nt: TGTGCCAGCAGCCAATGGGGTGCGGGACAGCCCCAGCATTTT
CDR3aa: CASSQWGAGQPQHF

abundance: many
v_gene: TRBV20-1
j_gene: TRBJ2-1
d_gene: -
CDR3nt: TGCAGTGCTAGTGCCCCGGAGAGCGGGTCCAATGAGCAGTTCTTC
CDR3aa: CSASAPESGSNEQFF

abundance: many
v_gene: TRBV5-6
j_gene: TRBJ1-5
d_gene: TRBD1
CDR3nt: TGTGCCAGCAGCTCGGGACAGCCAGGCAATCAGCCCCAGCATTTT
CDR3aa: CASSSGQPGNQPQHF

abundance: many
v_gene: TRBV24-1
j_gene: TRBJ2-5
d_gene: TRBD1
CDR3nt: TGTGCCACCGTCCCGGGACAGGGGCCCCAAGAGACCCAGTACTTC
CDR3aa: CATVPGQGPQETQYF

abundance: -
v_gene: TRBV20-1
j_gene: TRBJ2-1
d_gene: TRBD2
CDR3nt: TGCAGCAGCGGGGGATACAATGAGCAGTTCTTC
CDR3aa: CSSGGYNEQFF

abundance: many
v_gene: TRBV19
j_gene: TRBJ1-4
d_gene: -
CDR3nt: TGTGCCAGTAGATTAAGTACAACTAATGAAAAACTGTTTTTT
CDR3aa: CASRLSTTNEKLFF

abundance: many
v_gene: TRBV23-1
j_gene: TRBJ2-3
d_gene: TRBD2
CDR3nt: TGCGCCAGCAGCCAATTGAGCACTCGACTAGCCCATACGCAGTATTTT
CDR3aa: CASSQLSTRLAHTQYF

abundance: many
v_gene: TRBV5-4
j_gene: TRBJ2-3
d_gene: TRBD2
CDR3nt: TGTGCCAGCAGATTTAGCGGGCACACAGATACGCAGTATTTT
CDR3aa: CASRFSGHTDTQYF

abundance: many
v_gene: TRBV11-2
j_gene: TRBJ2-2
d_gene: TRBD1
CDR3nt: TGTGCCAGCAGTCGACAGGGGAGAACCGGGGAGCTGTTTTTT
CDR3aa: CASSRQGRTGELFF

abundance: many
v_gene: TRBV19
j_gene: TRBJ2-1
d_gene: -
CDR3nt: TGTGCCAGTAGTCCGGGAGTGGCTGAGCAGTTCTTC
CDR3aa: CASSPGVAEQFF

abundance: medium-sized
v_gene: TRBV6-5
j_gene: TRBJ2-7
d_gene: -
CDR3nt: TGTGCCAGCAGTTGGTTCGGACGGGGCGAGCAGTACTTC
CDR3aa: CASSWFGRGEQYF

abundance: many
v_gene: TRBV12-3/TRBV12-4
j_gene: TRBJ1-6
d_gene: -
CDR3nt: TGTGCCAGCAGTTCGGACAGAGGATCACCCCTCCACTTT
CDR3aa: CASSSDRGSPLHF

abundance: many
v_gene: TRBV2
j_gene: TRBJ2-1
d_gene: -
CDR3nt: TGTGCCAGCAGTCCCGCCATGGACAAGAGCTCCTACAATGAGCAGTTCTTC
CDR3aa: CASSPAMDKSSYNEQFF